This T cell receptor beta chain was captured by sequencing in a study of blood T cells in healthy people across ages. General study findings and limits: A greater number of naive CD4+ cells and higher diversity distinguished long-lived donors from aged donors.

Alongside a J-beta primer mix, a sample-barcoded 5' primer served in a second PCR lasting about 7 to 11 cycles. Through a template-switch adaptor with 12 random nucleotides, each cDNA molecule received a tag. TCRdb re-called the 5' RACE reads with MiXCR, one entry per CDR3 protein. The sample has hundreds of thousands of distinct CDR3 sequences, roughly 48% seen once. The CDR3 spans 13 residues. V lost 5 bases, J lost 5 bases, and 8 bases stayed unmatched. CDR1 DFQATT and CDR2 SNEGSKA come from the germline V gene (reference sequence). This clonotype turned up a few times. The antigen is unknown. The specimen was blood. This chain uses TRBV20-1 with TRBJ2-5; 7 nucleotides line up with TRBD1. The TCR comes from an elderly man in good health. CDR3 bases: TGCAGTGCTGGACCACAGGGGAAGGAGACCCAGTACTTC. It codes for CSAGPQGKETQYF.